Here is one T cell receptor (beta chain) with its context. Its antigen remains undetermined. Library preparation employed the immunoSEQ multiplex PCR assay. A mixture of 60 forward primers for TCR Vbeta segments and 13 reverse primers for TCR Jbeta segments was used in the multiplex PCR. The CDR3 region of rearranged TCR beta genes was amplified from genomic DNA with a multiplex PCR assay. On the Illumina HiSeq System, the amplified TCR beta libraries were sequenced as 87-base-pair reads. Concerning the study's data processing: A later analysis tallied around 80 million unique TCR beta chains across the 610 or so repertoires, and approximately 9.9 million of those chains were shared by two or more donors. To remove PCR and sequencing errors, raw reads were error-corrected and collapsed into unique sequences using a nearest-neighbor algorithm that merged closely related sequences. To assign V, D and J gene segments, CDR3 sequences were aligned to IMGT reference sequences. For a sequence to be retained, at least a six-nucleotide match to both a V gene segment and a J gene segment was required. Rearrangements were classified as productive when the CDR3 lacked stop codons and remained in frame with V and J, and all other rearrangements were classified as non-productive. Following IMGT convention, CDR3 was defined as the stretch from the second conserved V-encoded cysteine to the conserved J-encoded phenylalanine. In an earlier analysis of approximately 590 of the donors, sequences lacking an unambiguous match to a single V gene segment were excluded. In an earlier analysis of around 600 of the donors, V segments were called functional above 56.7% productive rearrangements and were called segregating when the between-donor standard deviation exceeded 5%. A statistical classification framework was developed to diagnose cytomegalovirus status using the catalog of TCR beta chain sequences. In a later analysis, TCR nucleotide sequences were compared against IMGT/GENE-DB human TR gene sequences so that V and J genes could be assigned. The TCRdist pipeline was used in a later analysis to assign CDR3 sequences and most-parsimonious VDJ recombination scenarios. A later analysis defined each TCR beta chain by its CDR3 amino acid sequence plus V-gene family, and excluded reads lacking a unique V-gene family. As a way to deal with suspected cross-contamination and a sequencing artifact, a later analysis dropped roughly 620 nucleotide sequences that were highly shared and had low generation probability. For each public chain, a later analysis derived a clonal expansion index from normalized ranks of inferred template counts within each repertoire. A later analysis computed generation probabilities with a VDJ recombination model fitted to out-of-frame rearrangements, and checked the results against IGoR. Hypergeometric tests were used in a later analysis to score TCR-TCR, TCR-HLA and TCR-CMV co-occurrence, with a repertoire-size bias correction applied to the TCR pairs. False discovery rates were estimated in a later analysis by permuting HLA or CMV assignments 20 times. In a later analysis, co-occurring TCRs were grouped using DBSCAN, and TCRdist sequence similarity was added for clustering within HLA-allele-positive subsets. Co-occurrence clustering excluded repertoires with fewer than 30,000 or more than 120,000 public chains, plus five with anomalous nucleotide sharing. Here the immuneACCESS table is served through TCRdb, limited to in-frame sequences with V and J called. Missing clones are a known gap in these copies; in checked studies unresolved V genes cover under half, and the rest lacks a known reason. V and J calls and clone size are those listed in that table; D and trimming were worked out from the DNA. The sample's records list roughly 220,000 clones. About 1% of the sample rests with the top ten.

This entry comes from a study of cytomegalovirus exposure and HLA in healthy donors (dated by TCRdb to about 2017). Regarding the complete study: According to an earlier analysis of 587 of the donors, roughly 180 million T cells yielded 100 million or so unique TCR beta sequences and roughly 280 Gb of sequence data. Around 320 gigabases of sequencing data and tens of millions of unique TCR sequences were included in an early release covering 550 to 800 HLA-typed donors. Among the 398 genotyped donors, under 90% belonged to the genetic ancestry cluster associated with self-reported Caucasian donors. The aim of the study was to test whether cataloging public T cell receptors could identify signatures of past pathogen exposure. The study profiled the T cell repertoires of hundreds of subjects by immunosequencing and related them to cytomegalovirus serostatus. Besides the first cohort of roughly 700 subjects, a separate validation cohort made up of 95 to 150 different subjects was used. The study combined high-throughput TCR immunosequencing, statistical association of individual TCRs with disease status, and machine learning to predict cytomegalovirus infection status. A later analysis re-examined previously published TCR beta repertoires from over 500 donors and added high-resolution HLA genotyping to investigate patterns of TCR occurrence. In the later analysis, no new phenotypic data were used to find candidate immune exposures; instead, reliance was placed on TCR beta sequences and their occurrence across donors. An earlier analysis of around 540 of the donors applied high-throughput TCR beta sequencing to assess whether each TCR beta V gene segment acted as functional or pseudogenic. Donor age, sex, ethnicity and CMV serostatus were compiled together with the repertoire data. Genome-wide SNP genotypes for about 65% of the 666 donors were used in a later genetic analysis, which treated that subset as a discovery cohort. All discovery cohort repertoires had been generated on a single sequencing platform. HLA typing covered class I and class II loci at four-digit resolution. The number of typed donors differed by locus: roughly 620-630 for A, B, C, DRB1 and DQB1; 500 to 550 for DQA1; some 590 for DPA1; and around 490 for DPB1. Four to six DR-DQ haplotypes were handled as single units for association and clustering, since linkage in the cohort was strong. Across around 400 genotyped donors of the cohort, an average of about 240,000 unique TCR beta nucleotide sequences per donor were sequenced, and roughly a sixth of those sequences were non-productive. The study at large found these results: Several of the top co-occurrence clusters appeared to be linked to parvovirus B19, influenza, CMV and Epstein-Barr virus, according to a later analysis. An association between a missense DCLRE1C variant and V-gene and J-gene trimming of TCR beta chains was found in a later genetic analysis and replicated in an independent cohort. Because HLA typing was missing for some donors at each locus, association tests included only the typed subset. A later genetic analysis reported fewer N-insertions in productive TCRs among donors in an Asian-associated ancestry cluster than the roughly 640-donor mean. The classifier was reported to diagnose cytomegalovirus status with high specificity and sensitivity in both the original cohort and the validation cohort. A further reported finding was that TCR beta sequences accurately predicted the HLA-A and HLA-B alleles for most subjects in the first cohort. According to the authors, the approach could potentially be generalized to other disease states and immunological phenotypes. In a later analysis, most CMV-associated TCR beta chains were found to appear HLA-restricted, with HLA associations seemingly driven largely by CMV exposure. Correlated functional status among segregating V segments might reflect linkage disequilibrium, but an unknown experimental factor could not be ruled out. Most TCR sequences were observed very rarely across donors, whereas some public TCRs were present in many individuals. CMV serostatus was the only immune exposure information available for the cohort. This cohort had only TCR beta chains sequenced, and the lack of alpha or paired-chain data limited which features could be detected. In a later analysis, HLA-associated TCR beta chains were found to be more clonally expanded and to have lower generation probabilities than equally common non-associated chains. A few of the identified cytomegalovirus-associated TCR beta chains were confirmed in vitro to be specific for cytomegalovirus antigens. In an earlier analysis of under 600 of the donors, most TCR beta V segments were observed in productive rearrangements about 87% or about 30% of the time, broadly matching IMGT annotations. Because the 87-base-pair reads could not distinguish some IMGT-functional V segments, including TRBV6-2 and TRBV6-3, those segments were excluded. A later analysis associated some 17,000 TCR beta sequences with specific HLA alleles at a false discovery rate of 0.05. The study gave a list of 150 to 200 TCR beta chains associated with cytomegalovirus. Because counts were too low, seventeen rarely observed V segments, including chromosome 9 orphons, were excluded from the earlier analysis of around 590 of the donors. The sequencing pipeline was judged likely to have produced a cluster of highly shared sequence variants as a technical artifact. In a later analysis, TCR association rates were found to vary across HLA loci, with the most associated TCRs seen for DRB1 alleles and the fewest for HLA-C alleles. Sequencing depth was assumed to be roughly uniform across donors in the presence/absence analyses, though that assumption may not hold. When HLA alleles, especially DR and DQ, strongly co-occurred, TCR associations were difficult to assign to individual alleles.

The cohort consisted of 666 healthy bone marrow donors. Cohort members were all nominally healthy when sampled, although unrecorded immune exposures were likely present. The donor was CMV seropositive and was included in the group of about 290 seropositive cohort members. Every donor gave a peripheral blood sample, and the peripheral blood mononuclear cells from that sample were used for TCR beta sequencing. Genomic DNA extraction from the blood cell samples was performed with the Qiagen DNeasy Blood Extraction Kit. The CDR3 runs 14 amino acids, cysteine and phenylalanine included. This entry keeps only the CDR3 DNA: 42 bases, framed from base 1. CDR1 and CDR2, per the germline V gene, are SQVTM and ANQGSEA. The germline V end is reduced by 1 base and the J end by 8 bases; junction bases left unmatched: 7.

The V gene is TRBV29-1 and the J gene is TRBJ2-1, with 8 middle bases fitting TRBD2. The sequence derives from a girl aged 2 to 9 in good health and CMV-seropositive. Specimen: PBMCs. The sequenced DNA: TGCAGCGTTGAAGTGACGGGAGGGATCTATGAGCAGTTCTTC. The resulting protein is CSVEVTGGIYEQFF.